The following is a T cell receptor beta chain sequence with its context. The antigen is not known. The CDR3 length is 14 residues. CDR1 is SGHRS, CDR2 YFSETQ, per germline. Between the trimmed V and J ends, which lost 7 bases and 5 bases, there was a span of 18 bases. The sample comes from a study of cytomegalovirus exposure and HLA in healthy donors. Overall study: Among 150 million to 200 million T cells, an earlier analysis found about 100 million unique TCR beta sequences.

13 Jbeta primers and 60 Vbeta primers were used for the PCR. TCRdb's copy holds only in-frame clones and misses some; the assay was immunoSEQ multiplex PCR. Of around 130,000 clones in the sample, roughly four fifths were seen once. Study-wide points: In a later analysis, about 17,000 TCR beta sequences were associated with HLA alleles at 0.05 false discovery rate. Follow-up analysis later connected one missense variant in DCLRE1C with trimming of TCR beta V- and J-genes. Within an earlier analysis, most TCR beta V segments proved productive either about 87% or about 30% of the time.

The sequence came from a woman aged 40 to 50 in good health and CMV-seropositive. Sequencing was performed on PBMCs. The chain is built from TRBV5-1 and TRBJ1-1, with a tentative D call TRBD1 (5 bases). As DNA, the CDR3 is TGCGCCAGCGCTTCTGGGGCGGAGGGTACTGAAGCTTTCTTT. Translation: CASASGAEGTEAFF.